Listed below are T cell receptor beta chains from one sample, sequenced in a study of identical twins. TCRdb redid the calling of the 5' RACE reads with MiXCR, one entry per CDR3 protein. The table shows hundreds of thousands of distinct CDR3 sequences, with 18% occurring only once. These data are also associated with another study on T cells expressing NK-cell markers.

The sequenced sample was PBMCs. These receptors originate from a woman aged 18-29 years in good health. Both conserved end residues are part of each CDR3. Each record gives: V gene, CDR3 protein.

TRBV12-3/TRBV12-4 | CASSAREGGLGETQYF
TRBV27 | CASSSMGGQPQHF
TRBV12-3/TRBV12-4 | CASTPGGSYNEQFF
TRBV5-4 | CATTSGTGPYNEQFF
TRBV5-1 | CASSPIDRDGNNEQFF
TRBV3-1 | CASSHSGTGELFF
TRBV10-3 | CAISSASGSSTDTQYF
TRBV27 | CASSLVAGGVEQFF
TRBV12-3/TRBV12-4 | CASSWDTGPAYEQYF
TRBV2 | CASYRGNEQFF
TRBV7-9 | CASSLGGIDEQYF
TRBV5-1 | CASSEDREKLFF
TRBV20-1 | CSALGPAGDTQYF
TRBV27 | CASSLTQSTANTGELFF
TRBV3-1 | CASSQGNLNYEQYF
TRBV5-1 | CASSLAPGRSYEQYF
TRBV15 | CATSTEVQGYSPLHF
TRBV5-1 | CASSLVLAGGPPFF
TRBV5-1 | CASSFERLSSYNEQFF
TRBV20-1 | CSARQGGEKLFF
TRBV12-3/TRBV12-4 | CASSLVVSRTYNEQFF
TRBV4-3 | CASSPQLAALTYNEQFF
TRBV7-7 | CASSEGTSGRDNEQFF
TRBV29-1 | CSVQNPGRSYEQYF
TRBV12-3/TRBV12-4 | CASSSKGGGGNEQFF
TRBV12-3/TRBV12-4 | CASRGWTGGETQYF
TRBV7-9 | CASSLAADSWEQYF
TRBV20-1 | CSAQTTSTDTQYF
TRBV5-1 | CASSFQYSDTQYF
TRBV20-1 | CSARAGRSPFQPQHF
TRBV20-1 | CSARTGVGETQYF
TRBV2 | CASSGPGQGAGGYTF
TRBV3-1 | CASSQLAGEANEQFF
TRBV3-1 | CASSLQGTLSYEQYF
TRBV5-1 | CASSLRQGGGGVGRETQYF
TRBV6-5 | CASSSTPEGEHIQYF
TRBV7-9 | CASSLEGDSPLHF
TRBV4-3 | CASSQGSGSMKTQYF
TRBV5-1 | CSSCFDQETQYF
TRBV5-1 | CASSSRRTSGVNEQFF
TRBV29-1 | CSVAGSRQIQETQYF
TRBV20-1 | CSASERVTAGDEQYF
TRBV12-3/TRBV12-4 | CACTRSGSNQPQHF
TRBV7-3 | CASSLWSGAYNEQFF
TRBV12-3/TRBV12-4 | CASSFFFHEQYF
TRBV20-1 | CSAREEVDSPLHF